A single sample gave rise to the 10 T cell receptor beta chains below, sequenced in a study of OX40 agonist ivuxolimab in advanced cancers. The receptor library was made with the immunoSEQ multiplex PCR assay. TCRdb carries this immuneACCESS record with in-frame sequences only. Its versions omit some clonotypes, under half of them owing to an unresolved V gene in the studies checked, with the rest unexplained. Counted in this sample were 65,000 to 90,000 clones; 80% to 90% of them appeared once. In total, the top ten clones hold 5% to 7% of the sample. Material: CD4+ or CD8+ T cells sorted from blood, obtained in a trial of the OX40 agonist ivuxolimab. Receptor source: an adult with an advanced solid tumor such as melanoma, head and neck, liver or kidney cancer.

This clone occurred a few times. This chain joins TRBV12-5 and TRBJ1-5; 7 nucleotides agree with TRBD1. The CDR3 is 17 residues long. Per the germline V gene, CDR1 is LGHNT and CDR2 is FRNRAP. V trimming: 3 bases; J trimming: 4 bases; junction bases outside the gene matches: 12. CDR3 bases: TGTGCTAGTGGTTTAAACAGGGGAGATCTTAGGAATCAGCCCCAGCATTTT. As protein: CASGLNRGDLRNQPQHF.

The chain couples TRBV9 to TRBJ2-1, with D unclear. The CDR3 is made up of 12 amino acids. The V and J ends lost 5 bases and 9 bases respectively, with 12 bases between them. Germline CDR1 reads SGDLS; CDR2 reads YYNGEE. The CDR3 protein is CASSRGKGEQFF. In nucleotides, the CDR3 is TGTGCCAGCAGTCGCGGTAAGGGTGAGCAGTTCTTC.

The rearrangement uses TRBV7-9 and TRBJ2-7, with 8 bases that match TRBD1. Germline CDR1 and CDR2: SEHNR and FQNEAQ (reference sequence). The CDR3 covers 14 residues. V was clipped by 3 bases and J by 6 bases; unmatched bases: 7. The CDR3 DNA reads TGTGCCAGCAGCTTTTATCAGGGGGCGCCCGAGCAGTACTTC. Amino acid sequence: CASSFYQGAPEQYF.

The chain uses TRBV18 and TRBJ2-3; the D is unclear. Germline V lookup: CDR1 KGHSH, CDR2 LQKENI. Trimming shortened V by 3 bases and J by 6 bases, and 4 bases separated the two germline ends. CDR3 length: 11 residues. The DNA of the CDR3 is TGTGCCAGCTCACCCGGTGATACGCAGTATTTT. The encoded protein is CASSPGDTQYF.

The CDR3 loop is CASSSLAGGPGEQYF. The CDR3, as DNA: TGTGCCAGTAGTTCACTAGCGGGAGGGCCTGGCGAGCAGTACTTC. V is TRBV19 and J is TRBJ2-7; 13 bases are a match to TRBD2. The CDR3 is 15 residues long. The V segment lost 5 bases and the J segment 6 bases; nucleotides outside the gene matches: 7. Germline V lookup: CDR1 LNHDA, CDR2 SQIVND (reference sequence).

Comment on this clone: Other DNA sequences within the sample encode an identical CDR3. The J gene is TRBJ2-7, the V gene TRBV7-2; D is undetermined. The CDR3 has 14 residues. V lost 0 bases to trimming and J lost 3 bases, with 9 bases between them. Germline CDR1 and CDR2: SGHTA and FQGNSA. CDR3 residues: CASSLAAGSYEQYF. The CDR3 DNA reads TGTGCCAGCAGCTTAGCGGCAGGTAGCTACGAGCAGTACTTC.

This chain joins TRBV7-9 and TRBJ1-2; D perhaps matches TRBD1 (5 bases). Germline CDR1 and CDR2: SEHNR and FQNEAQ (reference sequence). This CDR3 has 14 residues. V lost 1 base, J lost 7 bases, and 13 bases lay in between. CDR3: CASSLGPFQGGYTF. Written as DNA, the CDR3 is TGTGCCAGCAGCTTAGGCCCATTCCAGGGTGGCTACACCTTC.

CDR3 bases: TGCGCCAGCAGTCAATCCGGGGGTGAGCAGTTCTTC. Protein: CASSQSGGEQFF. The rearrangement links TRBV23-1 to TRBJ2-1; the D gene is possibly TRBD2 (6 bases). TRBV23-1 is flagged as an ORF with uncertain function. The CDR3 extends over 12 amino acids. Trimming removed 0 bases at V and 9 bases at J, with 6 bases between.

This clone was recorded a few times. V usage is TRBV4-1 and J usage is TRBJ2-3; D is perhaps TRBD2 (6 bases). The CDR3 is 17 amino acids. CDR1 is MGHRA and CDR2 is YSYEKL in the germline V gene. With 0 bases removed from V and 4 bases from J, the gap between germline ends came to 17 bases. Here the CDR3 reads CASSQEGTPSPADTQYF. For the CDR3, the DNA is TGCGCCAGCAGCCAAGAGGGGACTCCCTCCCCCGCAGATACGCAGTATTTT.

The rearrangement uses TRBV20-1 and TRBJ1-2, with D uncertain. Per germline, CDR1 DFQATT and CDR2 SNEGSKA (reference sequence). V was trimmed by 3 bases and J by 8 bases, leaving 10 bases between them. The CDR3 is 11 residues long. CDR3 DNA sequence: TGCAGTGCTAGCAGGAATGAAGGCTACACCTTC. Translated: CSASRNEGYTF.